This TCR beta chain emerged from a study of beta chain features in type 1 diabetes. Study-wide context: Cell yields, gender and age were comparable in patients and healthy donors.

cDNA synthesis used the whole RNA isolate, giving expressed TCRB sequences. The protocol was immunoSEQ multiplex PCR, while the TCRdb copy is restricted to in-frame clones and leaves out a portion. The table records 300,000 to 400,000 clones, 6.5% to 10% of them present only once. Based on CD45RO/CCR7/CD25/CD127/CD95/CD27, CD4+ regulatory, stem cell-like memory, naive and central memory cells were sorted. Overall study results and limits: Within the patient group, naive, central memory and Treg TCRB repertoires appeared more similar to each other than within healthy donors.

The length of the CDR3 is 11 residues. The ends were cut back, 5 bases at V and 8 bases at J, with 12 bases in the middle. Germline values: CDR1 DFQATT, CDR2 SNEGSKA (reference sequence). This clone has only a few counts. Antigen: not known. This chain uses TRBV20-1 with TRBJ1-2; D is undetermined. The sample was central memory CD4+ T cells from blood. The sequence was obtained from a woman aged 18-29 years in good health. The CDR3 loop is CSALRGDGYTF. The CDR3 DNA follows: TGCAGTGCTCTCAGAGGTGACGGCTACACCTTC.